Presented here are 14 T cell receptor beta chains from one specimen sequenced in a study of regulatory T cells in long-lasting Graves disease. Regarding time point: persistent/refractory GD, antithyroid drugs over 5 years with positive TRAb. Following extraction of RNA from PBMCs, that RNA was used to make the TCR library. CDR3-region Arm-PCR and iRepertoire HTBI primers produced the TCR beta libraries. TCRdb processed the multiplex PCR reads anew with MiXCR; each CDR3 protein has one entry. The sample lists 360,000 or so distinct CDR3 sequences; less than 30% were seen once. This material consisted of peripheral blood mononuclear cells (PBMCs), taken when the disease was refractory, from a patient treated with antithyroid drugs. These receptors were taken from a woman in her forties with Graves disease.

There are a few counts of this clonotype. The gene calls are TRBV7-9 and TRBJ2-7; TRBD2 might be the D (5 bases). The V end was cut by 2 bases, the J end by 4 bases, with 9 bases between. The V gene's germline CDR1 is SEHNR and CDR2 FQNEAQ (reference sequence). CDR3 length: 13 amino acids. DNA of the CDR3: TGTGCCAGCAGCTTAACTAGTCTGTACGAGCAGTACTTC. Protein sequence: CASSLTSLYEQYF.

This clonotype has ten or more counts. The rearrangement uses TRBV28 and TRBJ2-2; D gene uncertain. There are 14 residues in the CDR3. CDR1 is MDHEN and CDR2 is SYDVKM in the germline V gene. Trimming pared 4 bases from V and 3 bases from J, leaving 9 bases between. Written as DNA, the CDR3 is TGTGCCAGCAGTTCTTATGGCTACACCGGGGAGCTGTTTTTT. This encodes CASSSYGYTGELFF. Full variable domain (outside the CDR3, taken from reference TRBV28 and TRBJ2-2): DVKVTQSSRYLVKRTGEKVFLECVQDMDHENMFWYRQDPGLGLRLIYFSYDVKMKEKGDIPEGYSVSREKKERFSLILESASTNQTSMYLCASSSYGYTGELFFGEGSRLTVL.

This clonotype was counted only a few times. V usage is TRBV13 and J usage is TRBJ2-5, with 10 bases fitting TRBD2. V lost 5 bases to trimming and J lost 6 bases; unmatched junction nucleotides: 9. This CDR3 region has 15 residues. Germline CDR1 is PRHDT and CDR2 is FYEKMQ (reference sequence). CDR3 amino acids: CASSLGAGGQKTQYF. The CDR3 region has the DNA TGTGCCAGCAGCCTTGGAGCGGGAGGGCAGAAGACCCAGTACTTC.

The chain employs TRBV6-1 and TRBJ2-5; D call uncertain. V was clipped by 6 bases and J by 2 bases, with 10 bases between them. The CDR3 is made up of 13 amino acids. Germline lookup yields CDR1 MNHNS and CDR2 SASEGT. CDR3 nucleotides: TGTGCCAGCAGCACCCCCACGCAAGAGACCCAGTACTTC. This encodes CASSTPTQETQYF.

The rearrangement links TRBV12-3 or TRBV12-4 to TRBJ1-2; no clear D gene. This CDR3 contains 18 residues. Deletions cut 1 base from V and 0 bases from J, with 18 bases between. The CDR3 bases are TGTGCCAGCAGTTTAGGCGAGACAAGCCCCAACACTAACTATGGCTACACCTTC. Translation: CASSLGETSPNTNYGYTF.

This clonotype was observed a handful of times. V and J are TRBV5-1 and TRBJ2-7; a weak D match, TRBD2 (6 bases). Per the germline V gene, CDR1 is SGHRS and CDR2 is YFSETQ. This CDR3 is 17 amino acids long. V dropped 0 bases and J dropped 3 bases, with 19 bases sitting between them. The CDR3 DNA follows: TGCGCCAGCAGCTTGGGGACCCCGGGACTCGCCTACTACGAGCAGTACTTC. Translation gives CASSLGTPGLAYYEQYF.

This clonotype was counted many times. The chain couples TRBV28 to TRBJ2-5; D is ambiguous. The CDR3 covers 13 residues. Germline lookup yields CDR1 MDHEN and CDR2 SYDVKM. With 4 bases removed from V and 2 bases from J, the gap between germline ends came to 8 bases. CDR3 residues: CASSSPEQETQYF. The CDR3 DNA sequence: TGTGCCAGCAGTTCGCCCGAGCAAGAGACCCAGTACTTC.

There are a few counts of this clonotype. The J gene is TRBJ2-7, the V gene TRBV3-1; D possibly corresponds to TRBD1 (6 bases). The CDR3 covers 14 residues. Per the germline V gene, CDR1 is LGHDT and CDR2 is YNNKEL (reference sequence). Trimming took off 4 bases at V and 5 bases at J, with 15 bases between the two ends. The CDR3 loop is CASSPRNRDNEQYF. The CDR3, as DNA: TGTGCCAGCAGCCCTCGCAACAGGGACAACGAGCAGTACTTC.

This clonotype was detected ten times or more. The chain uses TRBV28 and TRBJ1-1; 8 bases match TRBD1. The CDR3 has 15 amino acids. V lost 6 bases to trimming and J lost 0 bases; unmatched junction nucleotides: 6. From germline, CDR1 is MDHEN and CDR2 SYDVKM. The CDR3 region has the DNA TGTGCCAGCAGGCAGACAGGGGAAATGAACACTGAAGCTTTCTTT. Amino acid sequence: CASRQTGEMNTEAFF. The full variable domain, completed using reference TRBV28 and TRBJ1-1, is DVKVTQSSRYLVKRTGEKVFLECVQDMDHENMFWYRQDPGLGLRLIYFSYDVKMKEKGDIPEGYSVSREKKERFSLILESASTNQTSMYLCASRQTGEMNTEAFFGQGTRLTVV.

This clonotype was detected only a few times. The chain combines TRBV5-5 with TRBJ1-5, with a tentative D call TRBD1 (5 bases). The V gene lost 4 bases and the J gene lost 5 bases, with 13 bases spanning the gap. The CDR3 sequence is 14 residues long. CDR1 and CDR2 (germline): SGHKS, YYEKEE (reference sequence). CDR3 residues: CASSPGGRDQPQHF. DNA for the CDR3: TGTGCCAGCAGCCCAGGAGGCAGGGATCAGCCCCAGCATTTT.

This clonotype was found many times. The V call is TRBV11-2, the J call TRBJ2-5, with TRBD1 identical over 10 bases. V lost 1 base, J lost 0 bases, and 2 bases stayed unmatched. CDR1 SGHAT and CDR2 FQNNGV come from the germline V gene. The length of the CDR3 is 16 residues. CDR3 sequence (DNA): TGTGCCAGCAGCTTAGGGACAGGGGGGTACCAAGAGACCCAGTACTTC. This codes for CASSLGTGGYQETQYF.

This clonotype turned up a few times. This chain uses TRBV25-1 with TRBJ2-5; no definite D call. V was cut by 1 base and J by 5 bases, with 11 bases left in between. The germline CDR1 and CDR2 sequences are MGHDK and SYGVNS. This CDR3 spans 14 amino acids. CDR3 nucleotide sequence: TGTGCCAGCAGTGAATTTAGGGATGGGGAGACCCAGTACTTC. Translation: CASSEFRDGETQYF.

This clonotype was picked up a small number of times. This chain connects TRBV19 to TRBJ2-5; TRBD2 might be the D (5 bases). This CDR3 has 13 amino acids. CDR1 and CDR2 (germline): LNHDA, SQIVND (reference sequence). V shed 3 bases and J shed 5 bases, with 10 bases lying between them. The CDR3 coding sequence is TGTGCCAGTAGTATTTCCGGGATCGAGACCCAGTACTTC. This gives the protein CASSISGIETQYF.

This clonotype has a handful of counts. V gene TRBV6-1 combines with J gene TRBJ2-2; no reliable D call. The CDR3 covers 13 residues. Germline V gives CDR1 MNHNS, CDR2 SASEGT. Trimming shortened V by 4 bases and J by 3 bases, and 6 bases separated the two germline ends. CDR3 region: CASSGRDTGELFF. The CDR3 nucleotides are TGTGCCAGCAGTGGACGGGACACCGGGGAGCTGTTTTTT.